This T cell receptor beta chain comes out of a study of blood T cell repertoires in COVID-19 (dated by TCRdb to about 2020). For context, the study as a whole: The collaborator samples originated in the United States, Italy and Spain and spanned the acute and convalescent phases of COVID-19. The prospective study material was composed of cDNA or gDNA derived from T cells, B-cell-depleted T cells, or PBMCs. The dataset comprised deeply sampled blood TCRbeta repertoires from subjects exposed to, actively infected with, or recovered from COVID-19. The repertoires were made available in a free public database intended to serve as a resource for research on the immune response to SARS-CoV-2. Samples came from the ongoing ImmuneRACE study (first 160 participants) plus 1,254 subjects from 6 global collaborators. A de-identified subject ID, COVID-19 status, age in years and sex were almost always included in the sample metadata. HLA class I and class II types, where available, came from metadata supplied by the sample provider rather than from assay-based typing.

The immunoSEQ Assay, a bias-controlled multiplex PCR, was used to amplify TCRbeta CDR3 regions from genomic DNA. Processing in the source paper ran as follows. Nucleated cell counts per sample were estimated from amplification of reference gene primers within the assay. To quantify the absolute abundance of each unique TCRbeta CDR3 rearrangement, sequence reads were collapsed and filtered. For each sample, productive Simpson clonality was calculated as the square root of Simpson's diversity index across productive rearrangements. Entries here come from immuneACCESS through TCRdb and include only in-frame sequences with V and J called. Some clones fail to appear in such tables; in the studies checked, an unresolved V gene covers under half of the shortfall, and the cause of the remainder is unknown. V, J and clone size reflect that table, while D and trimming were determined from the DNA. The sample profile shows tens of thousands of clones; approximately 80% of them were found once. Of the sample, about 20% is held by the ten largest clones.

One collaborating source in Seattle enrolled patients while the patients were actively infected and followed the patients over time throughout the course of disease. The collaborating institutions used their own protocols to collect whole blood in K2EDTA tubes. Collaborator samples were shipped for TCRbeta analysis as frozen whole blood, isolated PBMCs, or DNA extracted from either sample type. The CDR3 has 17 amino acids, counting the end cysteine and phenylalanine. Kept here is only the CDR3 DNA, which spans 51 bases and is read in frame from base 1. The germline V gene (reference sequence) sets CDR1 to MNHEY and CDR2 to SMNVEV. V ends up 5 bases short and J 4 bases short, with an unmatched junction base count of 8. General conclusions and limits of the study: The amount of clinical and demographic metadata varied by source and participant and was provided uncurated.

A note on this clone: The target of this receptor is not known. The sample holds no much larger clone one base away, and base qualities are not on file.

The chain links TRBV27 with TRBJ1-6; 10 junctional bases match TRBD1. The material sequenced was peripheral blood. This TCR was recovered from a woman of 80 years or more with COVID-19, enrolled during active disease. The CDR3: CASSPGTGAAYNSPLHF. At the DNA level, the sequence is TGTGCCAGCAGTCCGGGGACAGGGGCGGCATATAATTCACCCCTCCACTTT.